One and the same sample provided the 17 T cell receptor beta chains below, sequenced in a study of vaccination effects on CD4 cells after COVID-19. Once cultured for nine to ten days, the cells underwent separation to obtain CD4+ T cells. Participants each got two BNT162b2 or mRNA-1273 vaccine doses. These TCRs are of unknown antigen specificity. The table came from immunoSEQ multiplex PCR; TCRdb's copy has only in-frame clones and leaves some out. This table has fewer than 60,000 clones, under 85% appearing once. The sample consisted of CD4+ T cells from PBMCs cultured without peptide, taken after COVID-19 vaccination. All receptors derive from a human donor who received a COVID-19 vaccine.

This clone was found once. J is TRBJ2-7 and V is TRBV6-4; 9 positions agree with TRBD1. The CDR3 has 13 residues. The V and J ends lost 5 bases and 6 bases, in that order; junction bases with no gene match: 5. From germline, CDR1 is MRHNA and CDR2 SNTAGT. The CDR3: CASSRDRVSEQYF. The DNA of the CDR3 is TGTGCCAGCAGTAGGGACAGGGTTAGCGAGCAGTACTTC.

V and J are TRBV6-1 and TRBJ1-2; D remains ambiguous. Germline V CDR1 and CDR2: MNHNS, SASEGT. CDR3 length: 12 residues. The V gene lost 2 bases and the J gene lost 4 bases, with 5 bases spanning the gap. Here the CDR3 DNA reads TGTGCCAGCAGTGAAAATCTCTATGGCTACACCTTC. Translated: CASSENLYGYTF.

The V gene is TRBV30, the J gene TRBJ1-5; D not certain. V lost 0 bases and J lost 4, with 7 bases in between. The germline V gene encodes CDR1 GTSNPN and CDR2 SVGIG (reference sequence). This CDR3 has 13 amino acids. The CDR3 loop reads CAWSVRENQPQHF. CDR3 sequence (DNA): TGTGCCTGGAGTGTAAGGGAAAATCAGCCCCAGCATTTT.

This clone showed up just a few times. The chain couples TRBV18 to TRBJ1-1; no clear D. Trimming took off 3 bases at V and 0 bases at J, with 5 bases between the two ends. Germline V CDR1 and CDR2: KGHSH, LQKENI. The CDR3 extends over 13 amino acids. This CDR3 reads CASSPELNTEAFF. The CDR3 DNA is TGTGCCAGCTCACCGGAGCTGAACACTGAAGCTTTCTTT.

The chain recombines TRBV3-1 (or the pseudogene TRBV3-2) with TRBJ1-2; D is perhaps TRBD1 (5 bases). The germline V gene encodes CDR1 LGHDT and CDR2 YNNKEL (reference sequence). The V end lost 1 base, the J end lost 6 bases, and 12 bases lay between the germline ends. The length of the CDR3 is 14 residues. In nucleotides, the CDR3 is TGTGCCAGCAGCCAAGCCCAGGGTTGGAATGGCTACACCTTC. Amino acid sequence: CASSQAQGWNGYTF.

The chain combines TRBV4-3 with TRBJ1-2, with D possibly matching TRBD1 (6 bases). Germline loops: CDR1 LGHNA, CDR2 YSLEER. Between the trimmed V and J ends, which lost 4 bases and 4 bases, there was a span of 10 bases. The length of the CDR3 is 13 residues. The CDR3 bases are TGCGCCAGCAGCCCGGACAGCTTCTATGGCTACACCTTC. This sequence encodes CASSPDSFYGYTF.

In this sample, this clone turned up a few times. V is TRBV19 and J is TRBJ1-2; possible D gene TRBD1, 5 bases. This CDR3 region has 15 residues. Trimming cost V 3 bases and J 6 bases, with 17 bases left between them. Per the germline V gene, CDR1 is LNHDA and CDR2 is SQIVND (reference sequence). The CDR3 nucleotides read TGTGCCAGTAGTATGATGGGCAGGGAGATTAATGGCTACACCTTC. This encodes CASSMMGREINGYTF.

This clone occurred a few times. The chain has TRBV3-1 (or the pseudogene TRBV3-2) and TRBJ1-1, with a weak D call TRBD1 (6 bases). The length of the CDR3 is 14 residues. Germline V gives CDR1 LGHDT, CDR2 YNNKEL (reference sequence). V dropped 3 bases and J dropped 4 bases, with 12 bases sitting between them. In DNA, the CDR3 is TGTGCCAGCAGCCACAGGGGTGGAGGCACTGAAGCTTTCTTT. Translated, it gives CASSHRGGGTEAFF.

The chain recombines TRBV6-1 with TRBJ1-2; D is uncertain. The CDR3 sequence is 13 residues long. V lost 2 bases and J lost 7, with 11 bases in between. CDR1 MNHNS and CDR2 SASEGT come from the germline V gene. DNA of the CDR3: TGTGCCAGCAGTGAACAGGAGAGGAGTGGCTACACCTTC. Its translation: CASSEQERSGYTF.

About this clone: One end of the junction does not line up with germline, which may come from a read error. The gene calls are TRBV5-4 and TRBJ2-2, with TRBD1 matching over 9 bases. There are 13 residues in the CDR3. Per the germline V gene, CDR1 is SGHNT and CDR2 is YYREEE (reference sequence). The CDR3 DNA is TGTGCCACCAGCCGACAGGGGGCCGGGGAGCTGTTTTTT. It codes for CATSRQGAGELFF. The whole variable domain, remainder taken from reference TRBV5-4 and TRBJ2-2, is ETGVTQSPTHLIKTRGQQVTLRCSSQSGHNTVSWYQQALGQGPQFIFQYYREEENGRGNFPPRFSGLQFPNYSSELNVNALELDDSALYLCATSRQGAGELFFGEGSRLTVL.

The rearrangement links TRBV5-8 to TRBJ1-3, with a weak D call TRBD1 (5 bases). V lost 1 base and J lost 2, with 10 bases in between. The CDR3 has 15 residues. Germline V gives CDR1 SGHTS, CDR2 YDEGEE. CDR3 in amino acids: CASSLLGQAGNTIYF. The CDR3 bases are TGTGCCAGCAGCTTGTTGGGGCAAGCTGGAAACACCATATATTTT.

The rearrangement joins TRBV7-8 to TRBJ2-1, with D tentatively TRBD1 (6 bases). CDR1 SGHVS and CDR2 FQNEAQ come from the germline V gene. The CDR3 has 16 residues. The V end was cut by 4 bases, the J end by 0 bases, with 13 bases between. CDR3 coding DNA: TGTGCCAGCAGCTGGAGAACAGGGAACTCCTACAATGAGCAGTTCTTC. It is translated as CASSWRTGNSYNEQFF.

The chain uses TRBV30 and TRBJ2-1; 8 bases match TRBD2. This CDR3 spans 14 amino acids. V shed 3 bases and J 0 bases; nucleotides not matched to a gene: 1. Germline V gene lookup returns CDR1 GTSNPN and CDR2 SVGIG (reference sequence). The DNA for the CDR3 is TGTGCCTGGAGGAGCGGGAGCTCCTACAATGAGCAGTTCTTC. This encodes CAWRSGSSYNEQFF. Complete variable domain (other parts from reference TRBV30 and TRBJ2-1): SQTIHQWPATLVQPVGSPLSLECTVEGTSNPNLYWYRQAAGRGLQLLFYSVGIGQISSEVPQNLSASRPQDRQFILSSKKLLLSDSGFYLCAWRSGSSYNEQFFGPGTRLTVL.

This clone was recorded at least ten times. The rearrangement uses TRBV27 and TRBJ2-7; TRBD2 agrees at 9 bases. J lost 3 bases, V lost 6 bases, and 3 bases had no gene match. In germline, CDR1 is MNHEY, CDR2 SMNVEV (reference sequence). The CDR3 is 13 amino acids. The CDR3 is CASRASGVYEQYF. The CDR3 DNA reads as TGTGCCAGCAGGGCTAGCGGGGTCTACGAGCAGTACTTC.

This clone turned up a few times. CDR3 loop: CASSTTKRQSGIQYF. In DNA, the CDR3 is TGTGCCAGCAGCACCACAAAGAGGCAGTCTGGCATTCAGTACTTC. The chain is built from TRBV7-2 and TRBJ2-4; D gene ambiguous. CDR1 and CDR2 from the germline V gene are SGHTA and FQGNSA. Trimming took off 5 bases at V and 9 bases at J, with 20 bases between the two ends. This CDR3 contains 15 residues. Full variable domain (remainder filled in from reference TRBV7-2 and TRBJ2-4): GAGVSQSPSNKVTEKGKDVELRCDPISGHTALYWYRQSLGQGLEFLIYFQGNSAPDKSGLPSDRFSAERTGGSVSTLTIQRTQQEDSAVYLCASSTTKRQSGIQYFGAGTRLSVL.

The V call is TRBV28, the J call TRBJ2-1; unclear D gene. The V gene's germline CDR1 is MDHEN and CDR2 SYDVKM. V shed 5 bases and J shed 1 base, with 9 bases lying between them. The CDR3 is made up of 14 amino acids. The CDR3 protein is CASSPPGSYNEQFF. Written as DNA, the CDR3 is TGTGCCAGCAGTCCGCCTGGTTCCTACAATGAGCAGTTCTTC. The whole variable domain, remainder taken from reference TRBV28 and TRBJ2-1, is DVKVTQSSRYLVKRTGEKVFLECVQDMDHENMFWYRQDPGLGLRLIYFSYDVKMKEKGDIPEGYSVSREKKERFSLILESASTNQTSMYLCASSPPGSYNEQFFGPGTRLTVL.

DNA for the CDR3: TGTGCCAGCAGCGGTTCCGGACAGGCGGGTCGTCGGAATACGCAGTATTTT. Translated: CASSGSGQAGRRNTQYF. This chain connects TRBV27 to TRBJ2-3; 7 nucleotides line up with TRBD1. Germline lookup yields CDR1 MNHEY and CDR2 SMNVEV (reference sequence). J gave up 7 bases and V 6 bases, and 19 bases lay outside the gene matches. CDR3 size: 17 residues.